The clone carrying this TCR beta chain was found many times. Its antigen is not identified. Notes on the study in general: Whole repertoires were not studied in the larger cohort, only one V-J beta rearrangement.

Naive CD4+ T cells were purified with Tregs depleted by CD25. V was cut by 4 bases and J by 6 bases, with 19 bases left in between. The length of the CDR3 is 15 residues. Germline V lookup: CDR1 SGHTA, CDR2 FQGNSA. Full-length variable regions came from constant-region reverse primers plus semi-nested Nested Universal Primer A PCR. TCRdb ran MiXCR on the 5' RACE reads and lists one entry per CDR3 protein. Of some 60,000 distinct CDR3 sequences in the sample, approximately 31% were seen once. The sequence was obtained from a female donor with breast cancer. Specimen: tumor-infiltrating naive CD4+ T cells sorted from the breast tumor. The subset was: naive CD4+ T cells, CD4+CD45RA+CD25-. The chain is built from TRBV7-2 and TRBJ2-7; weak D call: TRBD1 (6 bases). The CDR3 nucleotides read TGTGCCAGCAGCTCTACAACAGGGACCACTTCCGAGCAGTACTTC. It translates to CASSSTTGTTSEQYF.